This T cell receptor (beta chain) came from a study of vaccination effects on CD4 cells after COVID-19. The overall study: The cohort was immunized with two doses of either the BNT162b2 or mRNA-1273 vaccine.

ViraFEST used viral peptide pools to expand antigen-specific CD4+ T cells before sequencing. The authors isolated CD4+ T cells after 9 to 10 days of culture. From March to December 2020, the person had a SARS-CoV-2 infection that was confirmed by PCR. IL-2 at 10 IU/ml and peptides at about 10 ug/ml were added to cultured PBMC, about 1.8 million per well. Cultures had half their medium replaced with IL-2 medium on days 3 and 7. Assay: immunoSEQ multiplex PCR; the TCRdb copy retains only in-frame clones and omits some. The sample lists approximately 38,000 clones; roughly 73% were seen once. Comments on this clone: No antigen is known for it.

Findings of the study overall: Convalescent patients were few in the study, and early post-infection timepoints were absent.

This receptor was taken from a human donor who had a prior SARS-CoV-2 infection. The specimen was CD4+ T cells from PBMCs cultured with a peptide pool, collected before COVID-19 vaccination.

The CDR3 DNA reads TGCGCCAGCAGCCAAGGTACGGCGACTAACTATGGCTACACCTTC. Protein: CASSQGTATNYGYTF. The rearrangement joins TRBV4-1 to TRBJ1-2; D is uncertain. Trimming took 1 base from V and 0 from J, leaving 9 bases between them. The V gene's germline CDR1 is MGHRA and CDR2 YSYEKL. This CDR3 spans 15 amino acids.